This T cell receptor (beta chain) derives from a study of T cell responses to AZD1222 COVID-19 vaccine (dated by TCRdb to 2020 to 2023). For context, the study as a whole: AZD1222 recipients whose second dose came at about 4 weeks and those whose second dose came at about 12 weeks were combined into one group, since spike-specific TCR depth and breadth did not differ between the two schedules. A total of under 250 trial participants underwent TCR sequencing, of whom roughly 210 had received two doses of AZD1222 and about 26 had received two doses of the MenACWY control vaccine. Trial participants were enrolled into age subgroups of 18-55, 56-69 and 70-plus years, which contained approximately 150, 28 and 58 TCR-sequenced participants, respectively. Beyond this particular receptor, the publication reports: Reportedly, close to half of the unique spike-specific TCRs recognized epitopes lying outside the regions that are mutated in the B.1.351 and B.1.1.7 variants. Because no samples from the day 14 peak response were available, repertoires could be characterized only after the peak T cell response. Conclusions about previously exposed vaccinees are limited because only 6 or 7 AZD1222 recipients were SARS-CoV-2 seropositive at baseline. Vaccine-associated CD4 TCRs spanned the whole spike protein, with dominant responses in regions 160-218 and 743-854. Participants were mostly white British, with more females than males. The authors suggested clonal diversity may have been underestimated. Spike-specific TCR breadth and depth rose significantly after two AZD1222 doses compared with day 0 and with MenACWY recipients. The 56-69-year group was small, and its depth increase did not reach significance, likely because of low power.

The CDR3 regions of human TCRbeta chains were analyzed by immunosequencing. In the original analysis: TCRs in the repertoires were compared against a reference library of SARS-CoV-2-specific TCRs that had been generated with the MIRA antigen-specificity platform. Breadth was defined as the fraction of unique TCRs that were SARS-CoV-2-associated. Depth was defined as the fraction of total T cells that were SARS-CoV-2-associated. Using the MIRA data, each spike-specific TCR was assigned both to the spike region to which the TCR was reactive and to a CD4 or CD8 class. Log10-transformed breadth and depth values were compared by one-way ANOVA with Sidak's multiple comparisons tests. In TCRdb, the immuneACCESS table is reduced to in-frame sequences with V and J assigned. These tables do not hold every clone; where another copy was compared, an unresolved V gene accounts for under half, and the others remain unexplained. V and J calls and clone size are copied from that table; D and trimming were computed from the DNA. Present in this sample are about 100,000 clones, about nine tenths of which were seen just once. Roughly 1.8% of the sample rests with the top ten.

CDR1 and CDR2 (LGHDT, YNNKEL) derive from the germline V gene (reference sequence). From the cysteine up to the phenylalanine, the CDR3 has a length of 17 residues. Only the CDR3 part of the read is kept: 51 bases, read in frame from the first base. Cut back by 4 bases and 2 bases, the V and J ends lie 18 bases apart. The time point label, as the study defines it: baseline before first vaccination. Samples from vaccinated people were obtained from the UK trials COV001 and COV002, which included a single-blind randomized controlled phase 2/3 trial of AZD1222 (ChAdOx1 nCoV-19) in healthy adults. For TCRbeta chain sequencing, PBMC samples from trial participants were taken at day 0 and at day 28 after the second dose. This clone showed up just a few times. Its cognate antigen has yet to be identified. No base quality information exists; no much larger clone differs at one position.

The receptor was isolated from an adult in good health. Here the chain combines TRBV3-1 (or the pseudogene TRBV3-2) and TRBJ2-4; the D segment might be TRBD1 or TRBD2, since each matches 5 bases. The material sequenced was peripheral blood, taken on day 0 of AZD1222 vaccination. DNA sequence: TGTGCCAGCAGCCCACAACAAAGTTCGGGACCCAAAAACATTCAGTACTTC. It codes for CASSPQQSSGPKNIQYF.